One and the same sample provided the 29 T cell receptor beta chains below, sequenced in a study of cytomegalovirus exposure and HLA in healthy donors. The PCR used 60 Vbeta and 13 Jbeta primers. TCRdb's table, derived via immunoSEQ multiplex PCR, lists solely in-frame clones and lacks some. The sample lists some 140,000 clones, roughly 78% occurring once. Sequencing input: PBMCs. These TCRs come from a man aged 40-55 years in good health and CMV-seropositive.

This clone has just one count. The J gene is TRBJ2-5, the V gene TRBV27, with D possibly being TRBD2 (7 bases). Germline lookup yields CDR1 MNHEY and CDR2 SMNVEV (reference sequence). The CDR3 loop spans 15 amino acids. V lost 2 bases and J 5 bases, leaving 15 bases between the germline ends. The CDR3 protein is CASSLLGGRRETQYF. The CDR3 nucleotides are TGTGCCAGCAGTTTACTGGGGGGGCGAAGGGAGACCCAGTACTTC.

The gene calls are TRBV19 and TRBJ1-4; D gene ambiguous. The CDR3 sequence is 16 residues long. V shed 4 bases and J shed 0 bases, with 12 bases lying between them. Germline V lookup: CDR1 LNHDA, CDR2 SQIVND (reference sequence). In DNA form, the CDR3 reads TGTGCCAGTAGTAGGGCAGGATTTGCAACTAATGAAAAACTGTTTTTT. Amino acids: CASSRAGFATNEKLFF.

This chain joins TRBV6-5 and TRBJ2-2; no clear D. Per the germline V gene, CDR1 is MNHEY and CDR2 is SVGAGI. Trimming cost V 0 bases and J 1 base, with 9 bases left between them. This CDR3 comprises 16 residues. CDR3 in amino acids: CASSYSRVRNTGELFF. The CDR3, as DNA: TGTGCCAGCAGTTACTCTCGGGTGCGGAACACCGGGGAGCTGTTTTTT.

The rearrangement links TRBV6-4 to TRBJ2-1; 11 bases agree with TRBD2. J gave up 7 bases and V 3 bases, and 11 bases lay outside the gene matches. Germline V gives CDR1 MRHNA, CDR2 SNTAGT. The CDR3 loop spans 17 amino acids. In DNA, the CDR3 is TGTGCCAGCAGTGAAACTAGCGGGAGAGGTGGGAGGAATGAGCAGTTCTTC. It translates to CASSETSGRGGRNEQFF.

V usage is TRBV2 and J usage is TRBJ2-7; 9 nucleotides line up with TRBD1. The germline V gene encodes CDR1 SNHLY and CDR2 FYNNEI. V was pared by 0 bases and J by 3 bases, with 3 bases of the junction left unmatched. The CDR3 sequence is 15 residues long. For the CDR3, the DNA is TGTGCCAGCAGTGAAGCGCTGGGACAGGGCTACGAGCAGTACTTC. Translating it yields CASSEALGQGYEQYF.

A single count supports this clone. Other DNA sequences from this sample encode an identical CDR3 as well. The genes are TRBV5-1 and TRBJ2-1; 7 bases agree with TRBD2. The junction had 2 bases not matched to a gene; V was cut back by 0 bases and J by 2 bases. Germline V gene data show CDR1 as SGHRS and CDR2 as YFSETQ. The CDR3 loop spans 15 amino acids. For the CDR3, the DNA is TGCGCCAGCAGCTTGGCGGGAGGTACCTACAATGAGCAGTTCTTC. Protein: CASSLAGGTYNEQFF.

This clone was observed a single time. The rearrangement uses TRBV29-1 and TRBJ1-2; 9 nucleotides line up with TRBD1. The trim removed 6 bases at V and 3 bases at J, leaving 2 bases unmatched. The CDR3 contains 12 residues. CDR1 and CDR2 from the germline V gene are SQVTM and ANQGSEA. The CDR3 sequence: CSVGDRDYGYTF. The CDR3 DNA reads TGCAGCGTCGGGGACAGGGACTATGGCTACACCTTC.

The chain carries TRBV10-1 and TRBJ1-3; maybe TRBD1 (5 bases). The CDR3 runs to 14 residues. The V end lost 0 bases, the J end lost 3 bases, and 6 bases lay between the germline ends. Germline V gene sequence: CDR1 WNHNN, CDR2 SYGVQD (reference sequence). The CDR3 bases are TGCGCCAGCAGTGAGTCAGGGGATGGAAACACCATATATTTT. Encoded protein: CASSESGDGNTIYF.

CDR3 protein: CASSPTTGPDYGYTF. CDR3 in DNA: TGTGCCAGCAGCCCAACGACAGGGCCTGACTATGGCTACACCTTC. J is TRBJ1-2 and V is TRBV5-4; 7 bases agree with TRBD1. This CDR3 comprises 15 residues. V trimming: 4 bases; J trimming: 3 bases; junction bases outside the gene matches: 9. The germline CDR1 and CDR2 sequences are SGHNT and YYREEE (reference sequence).

The rearrangement joins TRBV10-2 to TRBJ1-1; D is possibly TRBD1 (5 bases). The germline gives CDR1 WSHSY, CDR2 SAAADI. This CDR3 comprises 14 residues. Trimming stripped 6 bases from V and 1 base from J, with 12 bases between. The CDR3 region is CASSTDGANTEAFF. CDR3 sequence (DNA): TGCGCCAGCAGCACCGATGGGGCGAACACTGAAGCTTTCTTT.

The chain combines TRBV7-9 with TRBJ2-7, with 7 bases that match TRBD2. V lost 0 bases and J lost 4; bases outside the gene matches: 3. The CDR3 runs to 14 residues. Germline assignment: CDR1 SEHNR and CDR2 FQNEAQ (reference sequence). DNA of the CDR3: TGTGCCAGCAGCTTAGCGGGGAGGGTTTACGAGCAGTACTTC. Its translation: CASSLAGRVYEQYF. The variable domain in full, completed from reference TRBV7-9 and TRBJ2-7, reads DTGVSQNPRHKITKRGQNVTFRCDPISEHNRLYWYRQTLGQGPEFLTYFQNEAQLEKSRLLSDRFSAERPKGSFSTLEIQRTEQGDSAMYLCASSLAGRVYEQYFGPGTRLTVT.

This chain joins TRBV6-5 and TRBJ2-2; tentatively, D is TRBD2 (5 bases). Germline-derived CDR1 and CDR2 are MNHEY and SVGAGI. V was cut by 5 bases and J by 1 base, with 11 bases left in between. There are 15 residues in the CDR3. CDR3 region: CASSGSTLNTGELFF. The CDR3 DNA reads as TGTGCCAGCAGTGGGAGTACTCTGAACACCGGGGAGCTGTTTTTT.

The genes are TRBV5-4 and TRBJ2-1, with TRBD1 matching over 8 bases. V shed 4 bases, J shed 8 bases, and the junction held 5 bases outside the gene matches. Germline V CDR1 and CDR2: SGHNT, YYREEE (reference sequence). The CDR3 has 13 amino acids. The CDR3 DNA sequence: TGTGCCAGCAGCAAGGACAGGGAGGATGAGCAGTTCTTC. Protein product: CASSKDREDEQFF.

The genes are TRBV2 and TRBJ2-7, with 15 bases that match TRBD2. The trim removed 7 bases at V and 7 bases at J, leaving 8 bases unmatched. The length of the CDR3 is 15 residues. Germline loops: CDR1 SNHLY, CDR2 FYNNEI. In DNA, the CDR3 is TGTGCCAGCACCCGGACTAGCGGGAGGGGGGGGGAGCAGTACTTC. This translates into CASTRTSGRGGEQYF.

V and J are TRBV30 and TRBJ2-7; D might be TRBD2 (6 bases). The germline V gene has CDR1 GTSNPN and CDR2 SVGIG (reference sequence). The V gene lost 0 bases and the J gene lost 5 bases, with 14 bases spanning the gap. The CDR3 is 14 residues long. CDR3 nucleotides: TGTGCCTGGAGTGTACCGGGAGCCAAGGACGAGCAGTACTTC. Translation gives CAWSVPGAKDEQYF.

This sequence joins TRBV5-1 and TRBJ2-2, with 10 bases lining up with TRBD2. Germline CDR1 reads SGHRS; CDR2 reads YFSETQ. CDR3 size: 15 residues. Trimming cost V 1 base and J 5 bases; bases outside gene matches: 2. The CDR3 bases are TGCGCCAGCAGCTTGAGTAGCGGGAGGACCGGGGAGCTGTTTTTT. Amino acids: CASSLSSGRTGELFF. The variable domain in full, completed from reference TRBV5-1 and TRBJ2-2, reads KAGVTQTPRYLIKTRGQQVTLSCSPISGHRSVSWYQQTPGQGLQFLFEYFSETQRNKGNFPGRFSGRQFSNSRSEMNVSTLELGDSALYLCASSLSSGRTGELFFGEGSRLTVL.

The V and J genes are TRBV29-1 and TRBJ1-2, with D maybe TRBD1 (5 bases). The CDR3 is made up of 14 amino acids. From germline, CDR1 is SQVTM and CDR2 ANQGSEA. V shed 4 bases and J shed 0 bases, with 12 bases lying between them. CDR3 bases: TGCAGCGTTGGCGAATGGGGGGCTAACTATGGCTACACCTTC. Translation: CSVGEWGANYGYTF.

The rearrangement uses TRBV27 and TRBJ2-1; weak D call: TRBD2 (7 bases). V gave up 5 bases and J gave up 8 bases, with 19 bases separating them. Germline V gives CDR1 MNHEY, CDR2 SMNVEV (reference sequence). CDR3 length equals 15 residues. CDR3 nucleotide sequence: TGTGCCAGCAGTCGGGGGGCAGGGTACACAGATGAGCAGTTCTTC. Its protein product is CASSRGAGYTDEQFF.

The rearrangement joins TRBV5-1 to TRBJ1-1; tentative D call: TRBD1 (5 bases). The CDR3 has 15 residues. The germline gives CDR1 SGHRS, CDR2 YFSETQ. The V end was cut by 4 bases, the J end by 0 bases, with 13 bases between. The CDR3 region is CASSRGGHMNTEAFF. CDR3 coding DNA: TGCGCCAGCAGCAGGGGCGGTCACATGAACACTGAAGCTTTCTTT.

This chain joins TRBV27 and TRBJ2-7; 10 bases fit TRBD1. Germline CDR1 and CDR2: MNHEY and SMNVEV (reference sequence). V dropped 6 bases and J dropped 3; count of bases not matched to a gene: 8. The CDR3 is 15 amino acids. The CDR3 is CASRGDGTGVYEQYF. Here the CDR3 DNA reads TGTGCCAGCAGGGGGGACGGGACAGGGGTCTACGAGCAGTACTTC.

This chain uses TRBV5-6 with TRBJ1-2; weak D call: TRBD1 (5 bases). Trimming removed 1 base at V and 8 bases at J, with 9 bases between. Germline-derived CDR1 and CDR2 are SGHDT and YYEEEE. This CDR3 comprises 12 residues. The CDR3 sequence is CASSLQGLGYTF. The CDR3 nucleotides read TGTGCCAGCAGCTTGCAGGGCCTCGGCTACACCTTC.

The chain couples TRBV21-1 to TRBJ2-5; the table assigns TRBD2, which was not confirmed against the DNA. TRBV21-1 is termed a pseudogene. The CDR3 is 20 residues long. The chain's CDR3 is CASSLEGTRLFSGAQETQYF. The CDR3 DNA reads TGTGCCAGCAGCTTAGAGGGGACGAGGTTGTTTAGCGGAGCACAGGAGACCCAGTACTTC.

In DNA, the CDR3 is TGTGCCAGCAGTGTAACAGCTAACTACGAGCAGTACTTC. It translates to CASSVTANYEQYF. The V call is TRBV2, the J call TRBJ2-7; no firm D call. This CDR3 has 13 residues. Looked up from germline, CDR1 is SNHLY and CDR2 is FYNNEI. Trimming took off 4 bases at V and 3 bases at J, with 10 bases between the two ends. The full variable domain, in which reference TRBV2 and TRBJ2-7 provide the parts outside the CDR3, is EPEVTQTPSHQVTQMGQEVILRCVPISNHLYFYWYRQILGQKVEFLVSFYNNEISEKSEIFDDQFSVERPDGSNFTLKIRSTKLEDSAMYFCASSVTANYEQYFGPGTRLTVT.

This clone has just a few counts. This rearrangement joins TRBV19 to TRBJ1-5; no clear D gene. Germline CDR1 LNHDA, CDR2 SQIVND (reference sequence). CDR3 length: 14 amino acids. Between the trimmed V and J ends, which lost 1 base and 2 bases, there was a span of 6 bases. CDR3 sequence: CASSIVRGNQPQHF. The CDR3 region has the DNA TGTGCCAGTAGTATAGTGAGGGGCAATCAGCCCCAGCATTTT.

This chain's CDR3 is CASSLAGGLETQYF. Here the CDR3 DNA reads TGTGCCAGCAGCTTAGCGGGAGGGCTGGAGACCCAGTACTTC. The chain has TRBV9 and TRBJ2-5; 11 bases agree with TRBD2. The CDR3 covers 14 residues. V was clipped by 4 bases and J by 5 bases; unmatched bases: 4. Germline loops: CDR1 SGDLS, CDR2 YYNGEE.

This clone has a handful of counts. CDR3 amino acids: CASTTGQGSYYGYTF. CDR3 sequence (DNA): TGTGCCAGCACCACTGGGCAGGGTTCCTACTATGGCTACACCTTC. V is TRBV28 and J is TRBJ1-2; D perhaps matches TRBD1 (5 bases). The germline V and J ends were trimmed by 7 bases and 3 bases, with 18 bases remaining between them. The V gene's germline CDR1 is MDHEN and CDR2 SYDVKM. The CDR3 sequence is 15 residues long.

The gene calls are TRBV10-2 and TRBJ1-5; D is possibly TRBD1 (6 bases). The germline V gene has CDR1 WSHSY and CDR2 SAAADI. Trimming took off 2 bases at V and 3 bases at J, with 11 bases between the two ends. The length of the CDR3 is 15 residues. The CDR3 loop reads CASSERTAINQPQHF. The CDR3 DNA follows: TGCGCCAGCAGTGAGAGGACAGCAATCAATCAGCCCCAGCATTTT.

J is TRBJ2-1 and V is TRBV28, with a tentative D call TRBD1 (6 bases). V dropped 5 bases and J dropped 3 bases, with 17 bases sitting between them. CDR1 and CDR2 (germline): MDHEN, SYDVKM. This CDR3 has 16 amino acids. The CDR3: CASSPHLTGNYNEQFF. CDR3 nucleotide sequence: TGTGCCAGCAGTCCCCACCTTACAGGGAACTACAATGAGCAGTTCTTC. Full variable domain (remainder filled in from reference TRBV28 and TRBJ2-1): DVKVTQSSRYLVKRTGEKVFLECVQDMDHENMFWYRQDPGLGLRLIYFSYDVKMKEKGDIPEGYSVSREKKERFSLILESASTNQTSMYLCASSPHLTGNYNEQFFGPGTRLTVL.

This clone has more than one count but fewer than ten. The V gene is TRBV6-5, the J gene TRBJ2-3; weak D call: TRBD2 (6 bases). The CDR3 has 15 amino acids. Looked up from germline, CDR1 is MNHEY and CDR2 is SVGAGI. Deletions cut 6 bases from V and 2 bases from J, with 15 bases between. In DNA form, the CDR3 reads TGTGCCAGCAGAACGACTAGATTCTTCACAGATACGCAGTATTTT. This codes for CASRTTRFFTDTQYF.